Listed here are 30 T cell receptor beta chains from one sample, sequenced in a study of T cells after yellow fever vaccination. TCRdb re-called the 5' RACE reads through MiXCR, storing one row per CDR3 protein. In the table there are some 390,000 distinct CDR3 sequences, 6.2% of which are singletons. The sample consisted of PBMCs, taken 5 days after the yellow fever booster vaccination. The receptors were sampled from a man between 25 and 39 years old who received the YFV17D yellow fever vaccine.

The V and J genes are TRBV12-3 or TRBV12-4 and TRBJ2-3, with TRBD2 identical over 7 bases. J gave up 3 bases and V 4 bases, and 7 bases lay outside the gene matches. The length of the CDR3 is 15 residues. CDR3 nucleotide sequence: TGTGCCAGCAGTTCTCCGGGACTAACAACAGATACGCAGTATTTT. As protein: CASSSPGLTTDTQYF.

V usage is TRBV7-2 and J usage is TRBJ1-5; D not resolved. Deletions cut 1 base from V and 4 bases from J, with 11 bases between. This CDR3 is 15 amino acids long. Looked up from germline, CDR1 is SGHTA and CDR2 is FQGNSA. The CDR3 sequence is CASSLVARGNQPQHF. In DNA, the CDR3 is TGTGCCAGCAGCTTAGTTGCCCGAGGGAATCAGCCCCAGCATTTT.

The sample holds a few counts of this clonotype. The chain couples TRBV15 to TRBJ2-1, with D hard to call. The CDR3 is 12 amino acids. Germline V CDR1 and CDR2: LNHNV, YYDKDF (reference sequence). V was pared by 2 bases and J by 10 bases, with 9 bases between. CDR3 DNA: TGTGCCACCAGCAGATCCCCCGGAGAGCAGTTCTTC. As protein: CATSRSPGEQFF.

In its sample, this clonotype was seen many times. The rearrangement links TRBV6-1 to TRBJ1-5; 9 nucleotides agree with TRBD1. CDR1 and CDR2 (germline): MNHNS, SASEGT. The CDR3 extends over 14 amino acids. Losses at the gene ends were 10 bases for V and 2 bases for J; bases not matched to a gene: 6. CDR3 DNA sequence: TGTGCCACCGCGGACAGGGGAGGCAATCAGCCCCAGCATTTT. Its translation is CATADRGGNQPQHF.

This clonotype has at least ten counts. V gene TRBV28 combines with J gene TRBJ2-5; no definite D call. Trimming cost V 3 bases and J 0 bases, with 11 bases left between them. The CDR3 is made up of 15 amino acids. Germline CDR1 is MDHEN and CDR2 is SYDVKM. In DNA form, the CDR3 reads TGTGCCAGCAGTTTGGAACTCACGTACCAAGAGACCCAGTACTTC. Translating it yields CASSLELTYQETQYF.

This clonotype was recorded at least ten times. The V gene is TRBV12-3 or TRBV12-4, the J gene TRBJ2-1; TRBD2 matches at 9 bases. The CDR3 length is 13 residues. V lost 6 bases and J lost 9; bases outside the gene matches: 6. CDR3 in DNA: TGTGCCAGCAGAATAGCGGGAGTTGCTGAGCAGTTCTTC. Its translation: CASRIAGVAEQFF.

In its sample, this clonotype was seen many times. CDR3 in amino acids: CSARKPSGRDEQFF. As DNA, the CDR3 is TGCAGTGCTAGGAAGCCTAGCGGGAGGGATGAGCAGTTCTTC. The chain couples TRBV20-1 to TRBJ2-1; 12 nucleotides align to TRBD2. CDR1 and CDR2 (germline): DFQATT, SNEGSKA (reference sequence). The CDR3 spans 14 residues. Trimming cost V 3 bases and J 8 bases; bases outside gene matches: 5.

This chain uses TRBV29-1 with TRBJ2-3; 8 nucleotides line up with TRBD2. J lost 4 bases, V lost 6 bases, and 3 bases had no gene match. The CDR3 consists of 12 residues. The V gene's germline CDR1 is SQVTM and CDR2 ANQGSEA. The CDR3 DNA reads TGCAGCGTAGACGGGGGGGCAGATACGCAGTATTTT. This codes for CSVDGGADTQYF.

The rearrangement links TRBV24-1 to TRBJ2-3; no firm D call. Germline V CDR1 and CDR2: KGHDR, SFDVKD. The CDR3 is 15 residues long. Between the trimmed V and J ends, which lost 0 bases and 4 bases, there was a span of 10 bases. CDR3 DNA: TGTGCCACCAGTGATTTGAAATCGAGTTCAGATACGCAGTATTTT. Translating it yields CATSDLKSSSDTQYF.

This chain joins TRBV7-9 and TRBJ1-4, with a possible D match to TRBD1 (5 bases). The CDR3 extends over 12 amino acids. The V end lost 4 bases, the J end lost 13 bases, and 13 bases lay between the germline ends. Germline V CDR1 and CDR2: SEHNR, FQNEAQ (reference sequence). Written as DNA, the CDR3 is TGTGCCAGCAGCTCTACAGGTCAGGGACTGTTTTTT. This translates into CASSSTGQGLFF.

The chain couples TRBV7-2 to TRBJ2-5; 10 nucleotides align to TRBD2. The CDR3 loop spans 15 amino acids. Germline CDR1 reads SGHTA; CDR2 reads FQGNSA. With V trimmed by 5 bases and J by 2 bases, 5 bases remained unmatched. DNA of the CDR3: TGTGCCAGCAGCCAAGCGGGAGGGCCTCAAGAGACCCAGTACTTC. This gives the protein CASSQAGGPQETQYF.

This clonotype was recorded many times. The chain carries TRBV28 and TRBJ2-5; 11 nucleotides agree with TRBD2. With V trimmed by 5 bases and J by 5 bases, 7 bases remained unmatched. This CDR3 is 15 amino acids long. Germline values: CDR1 MDHEN, CDR2 SYDVKM. CDR3 DNA sequence: TGTGCCAGCAGTGGGACTAGCGGTTTATGGGAGACCCAGTACTTC. Amino acids: CASSGTSGLWETQYF.

This clonotype showed up just a few times. CDR3 DNA sequence: TGCAGTGCTAGGCCGGGACACTACACCGGGGAGCTGTTTTTT. This translates into CSARPGHYTGELFF. The chain has TRBV20-1 and TRBJ2-2; the D gene is possibly TRBD1 (6 bases). The length of the CDR3 is 14 residues. Per germline, CDR1 DFQATT and CDR2 SNEGSKA (reference sequence). V was clipped by 3 bases and J by 3 bases, with 11 bases between them.

The chain combines TRBV11-2 with TRBJ2-5; D is ambiguous. CDR3 length: 12 residues. The V gene's germline CDR1 is SGHAT and CDR2 FQNNGV. V dropped 5 bases and J dropped 6 bases, with 10 bases sitting between them. In DNA, the CDR3 is TGTGCCAGCAGCCCCTCGCGGCAGACCCAGTACTTC. It yields the protein CASSPSRQTQYF.

In this sample, this clonotype turned up a few times. This chain uses TRBV12-3 or TRBV12-4 with TRBJ2-5, with D possibly TRBD2 on 5 matching bases. The CDR3 has 15 residues. Trimming took off 7 bases at V and 4 bases at J, with 19 bases between the two ends. CDR3 residues: CASKYADSRRETQYF. Written as DNA, the CDR3 is TGTGCCAGCAAGTACGCGGACTCTCGAAGAGAGACCCAGTACTTC.

The J gene is TRBJ2-1, the V gene TRBV20-1; 7 bases fit TRBD2. Unmatched junction bases numbered 14, after V lost 6 bases and J lost 6 bases. Germline V CDR1 and CDR2: DFQATT, SNEGSKA (reference sequence). This CDR3 comprises 15 residues. The CDR3: CSARILAEGRNEQFF. The CDR3 DNA reads as TGCAGTGCCCGAATCCTAGCGGAGGGGCGCAATGAGCAGTTCTTC.

This clonotype has ten or more counts. The J gene is TRBJ2-7, the V gene TRBV20-1; possible D gene TRBD2, 5 bases. CDR1 and CDR2 (germline): DFQATT, SNEGSKA (reference sequence). This CDR3 has 13 residues. V was shortened by 3 bases and J by 6 bases, with 15 bases between the two germline ends. The CDR3 DNA sequence: TGCAGTGCTAGTTCGGGGTTTGGGATCGAGCAGTACTTC. Amino acids: CSASSGFGIEQYF.

The table lists this clonotype with a few counts. The chain combines TRBV4-3 with TRBJ2-1; 11 nucleotides line up with TRBD2. The CDR3 length is 18 residues. CDR1 LGHNA and CDR2 YSLEER come from the germline V gene. V was clipped by 1 base and J by 4 bases; unmatched bases: 9. CDR3 amino acids: CASSQGLAGSGAYNEQFF. The CDR3, as DNA: TGCGCCAGCAGCCAAGGACTAGCGGGATCTGGGGCTTACAATGAGCAGTTCTTC.

This chain uses TRBV25-1 with TRBJ2-7; a weak D match, TRBD2 (6 bases). Deletions cut 7 bases from V and 0 bases from J, with 10 bases between. The length of the CDR3 is 13 residues. The germline gives CDR1 MGHDK, CDR2 SYGVNS. CDR3 in amino acids: CASTSDSSYEQYF. CDR3 coding DNA: TGTGCCAGCACTAGCGATAGCTCCTACGAGCAGTACTTC.

This clonotype has at least ten counts. The chain uses TRBV21-1 and TRBJ2-3; the table's D call, TRBD2, was not checked against the DNA. TRBV21-1 is recorded as a pseudogene. The CDR3 has 19 residues. CDR3: CASSKVLAGQPKDTDTQYF. In DNA form, the CDR3 reads TGTGCCAGCAGCAAAGTTCTAGCGGGACAACCTAAAGACACAGATACGCAGTATTTT.

Notes on this clonotype: One junction end disagrees with the germline gene, perhaps due to a read error. V is TRBV19 and J is TRBJ2-7, with 11 bases aligning to TRBD2. The V gene's germline CDR1 is LNHDA and CDR2 SQIVND (reference sequence). The CDR3 contains 16 residues. The CDR3 loop is CSSSSRAGTSGYEQYF. CDR3 DNA: TGTTCCAGTAGTTCCCGCGCCGGGACTAGCGGATACGAGCAGTACTTC.

This clonotype appeared many times. The chain uses TRBV5-1 and TRBJ1-6; 10 nucleotides align to TRBD1. The V gene's germline CDR1 is SGHRS and CDR2 YFSETQ. The CDR3 contains 16 residues. Trimming cost V 4 bases and J 8 bases; bases outside gene matches: 9. CDR3 coding DNA: TGCGCCAGCAGCCGATGGACAGGGGGATCGGATTCACCCCTCCACTTT. It codes for CASSRWTGGSDSPLHF. Looking up the rest from reference TRBV5-1 and TRBJ1-6 gives the full variable domain: KAGVTQTPRYLIKTRGQQVTLSCSPISGHRSVSWYQQTPGQGLQFLFEYFSETQRNKGNFPGRFSGRQFSNSRSEMNVSTLELGDSALYLCASSRWTGGSDSPLHFGNGTRLTVT.

This clonotype appeared many times. This chain joins TRBV7-9 and TRBJ2-5; D remains ambiguous. Germline V gives CDR1 SEHNR, CDR2 FQNEAQ (reference sequence). With 5 bases removed from V and 4 bases from J, the gap between germline ends came to 11 bases. The CDR3 contains 13 residues. The CDR3 sequence is CASSPPLTETQYF. The CDR3 nucleotides are TGTGCCAGCAGCCCCCCCCTTACAGAGACCCAGTACTTC.

The table lists this clonotype with many counts. The chain couples TRBV20-1 to TRBJ2-1; TRBD2 aligns across 9 bases. This CDR3 is built from 19 residues. CDR1 and CDR2 (germline): DFQATT, SNEGSKA (reference sequence). Unmatched junction bases numbered 17, after V lost 3 bases and J lost 2 bases. The CDR3 protein is CSARPENSGRGGTYNEQFF. The CDR3 bases are TGCAGTGCTAGGCCCGAAAATAGCGGGAGAGGGGGGACCTACAATGAGCAGTTCTTC.

This clonotype was recorded a few times. J is TRBJ1-5 and V is TRBV29-1, with no clear D. The CDR3 totals 14 residues. CDR1 is SQVTM, CDR2 ANQGSEA, per germline. Trimming took 4 bases from V and 0 from J, leaving 10 bases between them. As DNA, the CDR3 is TGCAGCGTTGGCGACATCAATAGCAATCAGCCCCAGCATTTT. Translation: CSVGDINSNQPQHF.

The chain has TRBV15 and TRBJ2-5; no definite D call. V lost 0 bases and J 4 bases, leaving 6 bases between the germline ends. Germline-derived CDR1 and CDR2 are LNHNV and YYDKDF (reference sequence). This CDR3 contains 13 residues. CDR3 coding DNA: TGTGCCACCAGCAGAGATAGGTCAGAGACCCAGTACTTC. Translating it yields CATSRDRSETQYF.

The V gene is TRBV2, the J gene TRBJ2-1; TRBD2 agrees at 10 bases. Trimming at V came to 3 bases and at J to 3 bases, leaving 8 bases not matched to a gene. CDR1 SNHLY and CDR2 FYNNEI come from the germline V gene. The CDR3 extends over 17 amino acids. As DNA, the CDR3 is TGTGCCAGCAGTGATCTCGGGGGACTAGCGCTCTACAATGAGCAGTTCTTC. It specifies CASSDLGGLALYNEQFF. Using reference TRBV2 and TRBJ2-1 for the parts outside the CDR3, the full variable domain is EPEVTQTPSHQVTQMGQEVILRCVPISNHLYFYWYRQILGQKVEFLVSFYNNEISEKSEIFDDQFSVERPDGSNFTLKIRSTKLEDSAMYFCASSDLGGLALYNEQFFGPGTRLTVL.

About this clonotype: An end of the junction does not agree with germline; a read error may underlie this. V gene TRBV20-1 combines with J gene TRBJ2-3, with 8 bases lining up with TRBD2. Germline V gives CDR1 DFQATT, CDR2 SNEGSKA (reference sequence). This CDR3 has 16 residues. CDR3 loop: CCATGSGEDSTDTQYF. CDR3 bases: TGCTGTGCTACGGGTAGCGGGGAAGATAGCACAGATACGCAGTATTTT.

This clonotype has a handful of counts. This sequence joins TRBV5-8 and TRBJ1-1; 7 bases map to TRBD1. Germline V gives CDR1 SGHTS, CDR2 YDEGEE. V lost 2 bases and J lost 4; bases outside the gene matches: 5. The CDR3 runs 14 residues. In nucleotides, the CDR3 is TGTGCCAGCAGCTTACTACAGGGGAGCACTGAAGCTTTCTTT. It specifies CASSLLQGSTEAFF.

This clonotype has at least ten counts. V gene TRBV5-1 combines with J gene TRBJ1-5; TRBD1 matches at 7 bases. After removal of 1 base from V and 4 bases from J, the junction contained 5 bases not matched to a gene. The CDR3 is 15 amino acids. Germline loops: CDR1 SGHRS, CDR2 YFSETQ. The CDR3, as DNA: TGCGCCAGCAGCTTGTCGGGACAGAGTAATCAGCCCCAGCATTTT. Encoded protein: CASSLSGQSNQPQHF.